The 30 T cell receptor beta chains below come from one sample, sequenced in a study of CD8+ T cells in alopecia areata. Treatment specified: oral pan-JAK inhibitor, 5-10 mg twice daily. After isolation, RNA underwent reverse transcription to generate cDNA as the sequencing template. Some clones are missing from TCRdb's copy, which holds only in-frame ones; the method was immunoSEQ multiplex PCR. The sample contains around 210,000 clones, under 70% of which appear only once. The sequences come from CD4+ T cells sorted from blood, collected at week 4, from a patient treated with tofacitinib. These receptors were collected from a human donor with alopecia areata.

This clone was counted only a few times. V gene TRBV9 combines with J gene TRBJ1-1, with D hard to call. The germline gives CDR1 SGDLS, CDR2 YYNGEE. The CDR3 extends over 16 amino acids. V was clipped by 2 bases and J by 0 bases, with 14 bases between them. The CDR3, as DNA: TGTGCCAGCAGCGTGGCGCAGGATTCCATGAACACTGAAGCTTTCTTT. Its translation: CASSVAQDSMNTEAFF.

The J gene is TRBJ2-3, the V gene TRBV27; TRBD2 might be the D (7 bases). The CDR3 loop spans 18 amino acids. V was trimmed by 7 bases and J by 1 base, leaving 24 bases between them. The V gene's germline CDR1 is MNHEY and CDR2 SMNVEV (reference sequence). The CDR3 DNA sequence: TGTGCCAGCAAATTTTTATTGCAAGGGGGGGCGGGCACAGATACGCAGTATTTT. It translates to CASKFLLQGGAGTDTQYF.

V and J are TRBV2 and TRBJ2-2; a possible D gene is TRBD1 (6 bases). The CDR3 sequence is 16 residues long. V was cut by 8 bases and J by 3 bases, with 19 bases left in between. Per the germline V gene, CDR1 is SNHLY and CDR2 is FYNNEI. In DNA form, the CDR3 reads TGTGCCAGCCAAACCGGGACATCGAGGGACACCGGGGAGCTGTTTTTT. Its protein is CASQTGTSRDTGELFF.

V and J are TRBV7-2 and TRBJ1-6; 10 bases line up with TRBD1. CDR1 and CDR2 (germline): SGHTA, FQGNSA. This CDR3 comprises 14 residues. The junction had 3 bases not matched to a gene; V was cut back by 5 bases and J by 8 bases. The CDR3 coding sequence is TGTGCCAGCAGCCGGGACAGGGGAGATTCACCCCTCCACTTT. It codes for CASSRDRGDSPLHF.

This clone was counted a few times. This same CDR3 is encoded by further DNA sequences in the sample. The CDR3 DNA reads as TGCGCCAGCAGCCAAGGACAGGGAGATGGCTACACCTTC. Residues: CASSQGQGDGYTF. This chain uses TRBV4-3 with TRBJ1-2; 7 nucleotides agree with TRBD1. V was clipped by 1 base and J by 6 bases; unmatched bases: 2. The CDR3 extends over 13 amino acids. Germline CDR1 LGHNA, CDR2 YSLEER.

This clone was counted a few times. The chain uses TRBV20-1 and TRBJ2-7; D gene unclear. In germline, CDR1 is DFQATT, CDR2 SNEGSKA (reference sequence). With 5 bases removed from V and 4 bases from J, the gap between germline ends came to 9 bases. CDR3 length equals 11 residues. The CDR3 DNA reads as TGCAGTGCTGCTACAGCTTACGAGCAGTACTTC. This gives the protein CSAATAYEQYF.

This chain joins TRBV27 and TRBJ2-3; D possibly matches TRBD1 or TRBD2 (5 bases each). Germline V gives CDR1 MNHEY, CDR2 SMNVEV (reference sequence). Trimming shortened V by 2 bases and J by 8 bases, and 14 bases separated the two germline ends. This CDR3 is built from 14 residues. The DNA for the CDR3 is TGTGCCAGCAGTTTACTGGGACCGCTCGGTACGCAGTATTTT. Translated, it gives CASSLLGPLGTQYF.

This rearrangement joins TRBV30 to TRBJ2-7; weak D call: TRBD2 (6 bases). This CDR3 is built from 14 residues. Germline V CDR1 and CDR2: GTSNPN, SVGIG (reference sequence). CDR3 sequence: CYYGGYEWIYEQYF. Here the CDR3 DNA reads TGTTATTATGGGGGGTATGAGTGGATTTACGAGCAGTACTTC. Together with reference TRBV30 and TRBJ2-7, the CDR3 gives the full variable domain: SQTIHQWPATLVQPVGSPLSLECTVEGTSNPNLYWYRQAAGRGLQLLFYSVGIGQISSEVPQNLSASRPQDRQFILSSKKLLLSDSGFYLCYYGGYEWIYEQYFGPGTRLTVT.

The chain is built from TRBV20-1 and TRBJ2-3; the D is unclear. This CDR3 has 11 amino acids. V was shortened by 6 bases and J by 5 bases, with 9 bases between the two germline ends. Germline CDR1 and CDR2: DFQATT and SNEGSKA (reference sequence). CDR3 sequence (DNA): TGCAGTGCGCTGCGACTAGATACGCAGTATTTT. It is translated as CSALRLDTQYF.

The chain is built from TRBV18 and TRBJ1-1; tentatively, D is TRBD1 (5 bases). Germline V gene sequence: CDR1 KGHSH, CDR2 LQKENI. Trimming stripped 3 bases from V and 1 base from J, with 12 bases between. The CDR3 spans 15 residues. In DNA, the CDR3 is TGTGCCAGCTCACCCTTTGGGGGGGAGAACACTGAAGCTTTCTTT. It translates to CASSPFGGENTEAFF. The variable domain in full, completed from reference TRBV18 and TRBJ1-1, reads NAGVMQNPRHLVRRRGQEARLRCSPMKGHSHVYWYRQLPEEGLKFMVYLQKENIIDESGMPKERFSAEFPKEGPSILRIQQVVRGDSAAYFCASSPFGGENTEAFFGQGTRLTVV.

The chain joins TRBV7-2 to TRBJ2-6; TRBD2 is a possible D gene (6 bases). From germline, CDR1 is SGHTA and CDR2 FQGNSA. Between the trimmed V and J ends, which lost 4 bases and 0 bases, there was a span of 13 bases. The CDR3 has 17 amino acids. CDR3 DNA sequence: TGTGCCAGCAGCTGGCCGGGACTGCGCTCTGGGGCCAACGTCCTGACTTTC. It encodes CASSWPGLRSGANVLTF.

The rearrangement uses TRBV30 and TRBJ1-6, with D possibly TRBD1 on 5 matching bases. The germline V gene has CDR1 GTSNPN and CDR2 SVGIG (reference sequence). V dropped 1 base and J dropped 7 bases, with 20 bases sitting between them. This CDR3 comprises 17 residues. CDR3 loop: CAWSGRLGVLENSPLHF. CDR3 nucleotides: TGTGCCTGGAGTGGAAGGTTGGGGGTTTTAGAAAATTCACCCCTCCACTTT.

The V call is TRBV6-5, the J call TRBJ2-7; D possibly matches TRBD1 or TRBD2 (5 bases each). The V gene's germline CDR1 is MNHEY and CDR2 SVGAGI. V lost 5 bases and J lost 2, with 10 bases in between. This CDR3 contains 13 residues. CDR3 in amino acids: CASSGDRAYEQYF. The CDR3, as DNA: TGTGCCAGCAGTGGGGACCGGGCCTACGAGCAGTACTTC.

This clone has a handful of counts. The chain has TRBV29-1 and TRBJ2-7; no clear D. Per germline, CDR1 SQVTM and CDR2 ANQGSEA. Trimming removed 7 bases at V and 3 bases at J, with 13 bases between. The CDR3 spans 12 residues. As DNA, the CDR3 is TGCAGCGCCACACGAGGAGTCTACGAGCAGTACTTC. It codes for CSATRGVYEQYF.

The rearrangement links TRBV6-4 to TRBJ2-5; 14 nucleotides line up with TRBD2. The CDR3 spans 16 residues. V shed 9 bases, J shed 5 bases, and the junction held 11 bases outside the gene matches. The germline V gene has CDR1 MRHNA and CDR2 SNTAGT. CDR3 in DNA: TGTGCCAGTTATCCGACTAGCGGGGGGGCCCGGGAGACCCAGTACTTC. Protein: CASYPTSGGARETQYF.

This clone has only a few counts. The chain uses TRBV29-1 and TRBJ1-3, with unresolved D. Trimming took off 7 bases at V and 0 bases at J, with 4 bases between the two ends. CDR1 and CDR2 (germline): SQVTM, ANQGSEA. This CDR3 contains 11 residues. The CDR3 DNA sequence: TGCAGCGCGTACTCTGGAAACACCATATATTTT. Amino acid sequence: CSAYSGNTIYF.

The J gene is TRBJ1-5, the V gene TRBV13; D remains ambiguous. V shed 0 bases and J shed 7 bases, with 4 bases lying between them. The CDR3 consists of 12 residues. Germline assignment: CDR1 PRHDT and CDR2 FYEKMQ (reference sequence). The CDR3 DNA follows: TGTGCCAGCAGCTTAGGACGACAGCCCCAGCATTTT. It specifies CASSLGRQPQHF. Full variable domain (missing parts from reference TRBV13 and TRBJ1-5): AAGVIQSPRHLIKEKRETATLKCYPIPRHDTVYWYQQGPGQDPQFLISFYEKMQSDKGSIPDRFSAQQFSDYHSELNMSSLELGDSALYFCASSLGRQPQHFGDGTRLSIL.

V is TRBV5-6 and J is TRBJ1-5; 7 positions match TRBD1. The length of the CDR3 is 15 residues. The V gene end was trimmed by 3 bases and the J gene end by 1 base; junction bases not matched to a gene: 4. Per germline, CDR1 SGHDT and CDR2 YYEEEE. DNA for the CDR3: TGTGCCAGCAGCTCACAGGGGACGAGCAATCAGCCCCAGCATTTT. Encoded protein: CASSSQGTSNQPQHF.

This chain connects TRBV30 to TRBJ2-3; 8 nucleotides match TRBD2. With V trimmed by 0 bases and J by 0 bases, 5 bases remained unmatched. In germline, CDR1 is GTSNPN, CDR2 SVGIG (reference sequence). The CDR3 totals 16 residues. The CDR3 sequence: CAWSVWAGGSTDTQYF. CDR3 coding DNA: TGTGCCTGGAGTGTCTGGGCGGGGGGTAGCACAGATACGCAGTATTTT.

V usage is TRBV2 and J usage is TRBJ2-5; D unresolved. Germline V CDR1 and CDR2: SNHLY, FYNNEI. V lost 7 bases, J lost 4 bases, and 10 bases lay in between. The CDR3 consists of 12 residues. CDR3 nucleotides: TGTGCCAGCATGGGGATCGGAGAGACCCAGTACTTC. This sequence encodes CASMGIGETQYF.

This clone was recorded only once. The chain joins TRBV27 to TRBJ1-4; weak D call: TRBD1 (6 bases). The CDR3 is made up of 15 amino acids. The V end was cut by 6 bases, the J end by 7 bases, with 18 bases between. Germline assignment: CDR1 MNHEY and CDR2 SMNVEV (reference sequence). The CDR3 DNA sequence: TGTGCCAGCAGACCCCAAGCAGGGGCGAGTGAAAAACTGTTTTTT. It translates to CASRPQAGASEKLFF.

The chain combines TRBV7-9 with TRBJ2-7; the D gene is possibly TRBD1 (5 bases). The CDR3 loop spans 13 amino acids. V dropped 3 bases and J dropped 3 bases, with 9 bases sitting between them. CDR1 is SEHNR and CDR2 is FQNEAQ in the germline V gene (reference sequence). The CDR3 reads CASSFLQGYEQYF. Here the CDR3 DNA reads TGTGCCAGCAGCTTCCTTCAGGGCTACGAGCAGTACTTC.

This clone was counted a few times. This chain uses TRBV30 with TRBJ1-5; D call uncertain. Trimming shortened V by 1 base and J by 4 bases, and 8 bases separated the two germline ends. CDR3 size: 13 residues. Germline assignment: CDR1 GTSNPN and CDR2 SVGIG (reference sequence). DNA for the CDR3: TGTGCCTGGAGTGGGTCGGATAATCAGCCCCAGCATTTT. It encodes CAWSGSDNQPQHF.

The rearrangement joins TRBV29-1 to TRBJ2-1; no reliable D call. Trimming shortened V by 5 bases and J by 7 bases, and 6 bases separated the two germline ends. Looked up from germline, CDR1 is SQVTM and CDR2 is ANQGSEA. The CDR3 has 10 residues. In nucleotides, the CDR3 is TGCAGCGTTCTCGGGAATGAGCAGTTCTTC. Its protein is CSVLGNEQFF.

The genes are TRBV4-1 and TRBJ2-3; 8 bases align to TRBD2. CDR3 length: 17 residues. The V and J ends lost 4 bases and 4 bases, in that order; junction bases with no gene match: 13. Germline V gene data show CDR1 as MGHRA and CDR2 as YSYEKL. The DNA of the CDR3 is TGCGCCAGCAGCCTCGGGGGGGGCCAAGGCCCACCAGATACGCAGTATTTT. As protein: CASSLGGGQGPPDTQYF.

A few counts support this clone. The J gene is TRBJ2-7, the V gene TRBV29-1; 11 bases line up with TRBD2. The CDR3 consists of 15 residues. The V gene's germline CDR1 is SQVTM and CDR2 ANQGSEA. J gave up 2 bases and V 0 bases, and 3 bases lay outside the gene matches. The CDR3 sequence is CSVEDSSGGAYEQYF. CDR3 bases: TGCAGCGTTGAAGATAGTAGCGGGGGGGCCTACGAGCAGTACTTC.

This chain joins TRBV2 and TRBJ1-4; D call uncertain. Trimming cost V 7 bases and J 5 bases, with 2 bases left between them. Germline assignment: CDR1 SNHLY and CDR2 FYNNEI. The CDR3 contains 10 residues. The CDR3 here is CASKNEKLFF. DNA of the CDR3: TGTGCCAGCAAGAATGAAAAACTGTTTTTT. Supplemented by reference TRBV2 and TRBJ1-4, the full variable domain reads EPEVTQTPSHQVTQMGQEVILRCVPISNHLYFYWYRQILGQKVEFLVSFYNNEISEKSEIFDDQFSVERPDGSNFTLKIRSTKLEDSAMYFCASKNEKLFFGSGTQLSVL.

The J gene is TRBJ2-1, the V gene TRBV4-1; 9 positions agree with TRBD1. The CDR3 has 16 amino acids. The J segment lost 8 bases and the V segment lost 0 bases, leaving 8 bases of the junction unmatched. The germline V gene has CDR1 MGHRA and CDR2 YSYEKL. The CDR3 loop reads CASSQEATGGFYEQFF. DNA for the CDR3: TGCGCCAGCAGCCAAGAGGCGACAGGGGGGTTTTATGAGCAGTTCTTC.

As to this clone: This sample also contains other DNA sequences that code for the same CDR3. This chain uses TRBV7-2 with TRBJ2-7; 7 nucleotides agree with TRBD1. The trim removed 4 bases at V and 1 base at J, leaving 4 bases unmatched. The V gene's germline CDR1 is SGHTA and CDR2 FQGNSA. This CDR3 has 14 amino acids. The CDR3 region is CASSSRQGSYEQYF. CDR3 nucleotide sequence: TGTGCCAGCAGCTCTCGACAGGGATCCTACGAGCAGTACTTC.

The chain uses TRBV6-6 and TRBJ1-1; no reliable D call. Per germline, CDR1 MNHNY and CDR2 SVGAGI (reference sequence). The CDR3 is 13 residues long. V lost 8 bases to trimming and J lost 0 bases, with 10 bases between them. The CDR3 coding sequence is TGTGCCAGCTGGGGAGACATGAACACTGAAGCTTTCTTT. It specifies CASWGDMNTEAFF.